What follows are 20 T cell receptor beta chains derived from one specimen sequenced in a study of blood T cell repertoires in COVID-19. Some clones are missing from TCRdb's copy, which holds only in-frame ones; the method was immunoSEQ multiplex PCR. The table shows around 170,000 clones, with roughly 86% occurring only once. Sequencing was performed on peripheral blood. The origin of the receptors is a man aged 45-65 years with active or convalescent COVID-19.

The V and J genes are TRBV30 and TRBJ2-1; possible D gene TRBD2, 5 bases. Germline CDR1 and CDR2: GTSNPN and SVGIG (reference sequence). V lost 5 bases and J lost 4, with 18 bases in between. CDR3 length: 15 amino acids. CDR3 DNA sequence: TGTGCCTGGGCTTTTAATAGCGCAAAGTACAATGAGCAGTTCTTC. Its protein product is CAWAFNSAKYNEQFF.

This clone appeared a single time. The rearrangement joins TRBV4-3 to TRBJ2-3, with 14 bases lining up with TRBD2. This CDR3 contains 20 residues. With V trimmed by 3 bases and J by 4 bases, 15 bases remained unmatched. Germline V gene data show CDR1 as LGHNA and CDR2 as YSLEER. The CDR3 DNA reads as TGCGCCAGCAGCCAGAGGGCGGGGACTAGCGGGGGTGTGTGGTCAGATACGCAGTATTTT. Protein product: CASSQRAGTSGGVWSDTQYF.

The chain joins TRBV7-9 to TRBJ1-1; no definite D call. Per germline, CDR1 SEHNR and CDR2 FQNEAQ (reference sequence). There are 15 residues in the CDR3. The V end was cut by 0 bases, the J end by 6 bases, with 14 bases between. The CDR3 sequence is CASSLAPAGNPEAFF. The CDR3 DNA follows: TGTGCCAGCAGCTTAGCGCCAGCGGGGAATCCTGAAGCTTTCTTT.

The CDR3 DNA sequence: TGTGCCAGCTCACGGACAGGGTCCTATGGCTACACCTTC. This translates into CASSRTGSYGYTF. V gene TRBV18 combines with J gene TRBJ1-2, with 8 bases fitting TRBD1. V lost 4 bases to trimming and J lost 4 bases; unmatched junction nucleotides: 2. Germline V gives CDR1 KGHSH, CDR2 LQKENI. The CDR3 spans 13 residues.

This chain uses TRBV11-2 with TRBJ2-1; 9 nucleotides align to TRBD1. CDR1 and CDR2 (germline): SGHAT, FQNNGV. The CDR3 is 17 amino acids. Trimming cost V 2 bases and J 1 base; bases outside gene matches: 6. CDR3 loop: CASSLNPGQGSYNEQFF. The CDR3 bases are TGTGCCAGCAGCTTAAACCCGGGACAGGGATCCTACAATGAGCAGTTCTTC.

The genes are TRBV15 and TRBJ2-1; D is possibly TRBD1 (5 bases). The CDR3 is 17 amino acids. CDR1 and CDR2 from the germline V gene are LNHNV and YYDKDF (reference sequence). V lost 4 bases to trimming and J lost 0 bases, with 16 bases between them. The CDR3, as DNA: TGTGCCACCAGCATCCAGGGTGGCGGTGGCTCCTACAATGAGCAGTTCTTC. It yields the protein CATSIQGGGGSYNEQFF.

The chain carries TRBV4-3 and TRBJ1-5; no reliable D call. The CDR3 covers 15 residues. V lost 0 bases, J lost 1 base, and 7 bases lay in between. In germline, CDR1 is LGHNA, CDR2 YSLEER. The CDR3 DNA reads as TGCGCCAGCAGCCAAGAAGGCGGCAGCAATCAGCCCCAGCATTTT. Protein sequence: CASSQEGGSNQPQHF.

The CDR3 nucleotides read TGTGCCAGCAGCCAGGGGCGGGAGAATGGCTACACCTTC. Residues: CASSQGRENGYTF. The chain employs TRBV3-1 (or the pseudogene TRBV3-2) and TRBJ1-2; TRBD1 is a possible D gene (5 bases). Germline CDR1 reads LGHDT; CDR2 reads YNNKEL (reference sequence). This CDR3 contains 13 residues. Between the trimmed V and J ends, which lost 3 bases and 6 bases, there was a span of 11 bases.

This rearrangement joins TRBV6-2 or TRBV6-3 to TRBJ1-1; a weak D match, TRBD1 (6 bases). Germline V CDR1 and CDR2: MNHEY, SVGEGT. The CDR3 has 14 amino acids. The V end lost 2 bases, the J end lost 5 bases, and 12 bases lay between the germline ends. In DNA, the CDR3 is TGTGCCAGCAGTTACGGGACACTTGGGACTGAAGCTTTCTTT. Its protein is CASSYGTLGTEAFF.

The rearrangement uses TRBV28 and TRBJ1-2, with D maybe TRBD1 (5 bases). Germline assignment: CDR1 MDHEN and CDR2 SYDVKM. This CDR3 is 16 amino acids long. Trimming shortened V by 2 bases and J by 7 bases, and 20 bases separated the two germline ends. The CDR3 protein is CASSLGGEVGRSGYTF. For the CDR3, the DNA is TGTGCCAGCAGTTTAGGAGGGGAGGTAGGGAGGAGTGGCTACACCTTC.

The rearrangement joins TRBV6-5 to TRBJ1-2, with 7 bases aligning to TRBD1. The germline CDR1 and CDR2 sequences are MNHEY and SVGAGI. J lost 7 bases, V lost 10 bases, and 18 bases had no gene match. The CDR3 contains 15 residues. This CDR3 reads CATRELVRGLVGYTF. CDR3 DNA: TGTGCCACCCGGGAGTTGGTCAGGGGGTTGGTTGGCTACACCTTC.

The V gene is TRBV18, the J gene TRBJ1-1; TRBD1 might be the D (6 bases). CDR1 KGHSH and CDR2 LQKENI come from the germline V gene. Trimming left V 9 bases short and J 4 bases short, with 21 bases between. The CDR3 has 15 residues. CDR3 nucleotides: TGTGCCAGTTCCCCGGGACAAGTAAGTTCCACTGAAGCTTTCTTT. It specifies CASSPGQVSSTEAFF.

The chain employs TRBV5-1 and TRBJ1-3; 7 nucleotides match TRBD1. With V trimmed by 4 bases and J by 7 bases, 8 bases remained unmatched. Germline V lookup: CDR1 SGHRS, CDR2 YFSETQ. There are 14 residues in the CDR3. CDR3 sequence (DNA): TGCGCCAGCAGCATCGGACAGGCTTCGAACACCATATATTTT. Encoded protein: CASSIGQASNTIYF.

CDR3 sequence (DNA): TGTGCCAGCAGCTCCCGGGACAGGGGATATGAGCAGTACTTC. Residues: CASSSRDRGYEQYF. The V call is TRBV11-2, the J call TRBJ2-7; TRBD1 aligns across 10 bases. CDR3 size: 14 residues. Looked up from germline, CDR1 is SGHAT and CDR2 is FQNNGV. V shed 4 bases, J shed 7 bases, and the junction held 7 bases outside the gene matches.

The chain has TRBV29-1 and TRBJ2-1, with TRBD2 as a possible D gene (5 bases). Trimming removed 0 bases from V and 15 bases from J, with 12 bases in between. CDR1 SQVTM and CDR2 ANQGSEA come from the germline V gene. The CDR3 loop spans 11 amino acids. Here the CDR3 reads CSVEDTRPPFF. The CDR3 nucleotides read TGCAGCGTTGAAGATACTAGGCCCCCGTTCTTC.

The CDR3 sequence: CASSLGDRGVNTEAFF. The CDR3 coding sequence is TGTGCCAGCAGCTTAGGGGACAGGGGGGTGAACACTGAAGCTTTCTTT. This chain links TRBV7-9 with TRBJ1-1, with 11 bases lining up with TRBD1. Germline V lookup: CDR1 SEHNR, CDR2 FQNEAQ (reference sequence). J lost 0 bases, V lost 1 base, and 1 base had no gene match. This CDR3 has 16 amino acids.

The chain combines TRBV6-5 with TRBJ2-7, with 7 positions matching TRBD2. In germline, CDR1 is MNHEY, CDR2 SVGAGI. The V segment lost 2 bases and the J segment 1 base; nucleotides outside the gene matches: 2. The CDR3 covers 14 residues. CDR3 coding DNA: TGTGCCAGCAGTTACGGGGGGGGTTCCTACGAGCAGTACTTC. Amino acid sequence: CASSYGGGSYEQYF.

The count of this clone is one. V is TRBV29-1 and J is TRBJ1-2, with D maybe TRBD1 (6 bases). Trimming removed 6 bases from V and 8 bases from J, with 19 bases in between. Germline V CDR1 and CDR2: SQVTM, ANQGSEA. This CDR3 is built from 13 residues. In DNA form, the CDR3 reads TGCAGCGTAGGGGTGGACAGTGGCAAAGGCTACACCTTC. Its translation: CSVGVDSGKGYTF.

This rearrangement joins TRBV4-2 to TRBJ1-2; no definite D call. With 0 bases removed from V and 8 bases from J, the gap between germline ends came to 10 bases. CDR1 and CDR2 (germline): LGHNA, YNFKEQ. This CDR3 is built from 13 residues. For the CDR3, the DNA is TGTGCCAGCAGCCAAGATAGCGCCGGGGGCTACACCTTC. Amino acid sequence: CASSQDSAGGYTF.

V usage is TRBV5-6 and J usage is TRBJ2-5; D not resolved. The V end lost 4 bases, the J end lost 4 bases, and 11 bases lay between the germline ends. CDR1 is SGHDT, CDR2 YYEEEE, per germline. The CDR3 loop spans 13 amino acids. CDR3 sequence: CASSLYLSETQYF. Written as DNA, the CDR3 is TGTGCCAGCAGCCTGTATCTTTCAGAGACCCAGTACTTC.